This record looks at one T cell receptor beta chain sequence and its context. Its antigen specificity is not known. Nothing much larger sits one base from this clone, and base qualities are not available. The donors were healthy, HIV-negative adults who had no recently reported acute infections or vaccinations. Only Caucasian adults living in Nashville, Tennessee, USA were represented among the donors. In the unsorted samples, 87 million or so PBMCs were counted, and genomic DNA was extracted using the QIAamp DNA Blood Mini kit. Blood was collected by leukapheresis, and PBMCs were isolated by Ficoll-Histopaque density gradient centrifugation and then cryopreserved in liquid nitrogen vapor phase. Using the deep immunoSEQ assay, TCR CDR3 regions were amplified from genomic DNA by multiplex PCR. Extracted genomic DNA from each cell subset was distributed evenly across all wells of several immunoSEQ 96-well plates, and each plate was treated as a replicate. For unsorted PBMC, each replicate PCR was loaded with approximately 330 ng genomic DNA, equivalent to approximately 33,000 T cell genomes. Genomic DNA from unsorted PBMC was sequenced over ten immunoSEQ deep assay plates. Purified libraries were measured with a Qubit 3.0 fluorometer, size-checked on a Bioanalyzer 2100, and measured again with the KAPA Library Quantification kit. Every immunoSEQ 96-well plate was sequenced on a dedicated single-read 150-cycle Illumina NextSeq 550 flow cell. In the original analysis: Because the immunoSEQ output held only junctional sequences and lacked quality scores, the filtering could not match the filtering applied to full-length reads. To assign V/J genes and CDR3, sequences were annotated against IMGT germline references using PyIR, a Python wrapper for IgBLAST v1.9. Any read was removed if the V/J assignment was weak (E-value above 1e-6), the CDR3 was missing, or the read contained stop codons, out-of-frame junctions, or ambiguous translated residues. V3J clonotypes were defined as sequences sharing the same inferred V gene, J gene, and CDR3 amino acid sequence. The percentage overlap between two repertoires was calculated by dividing the number of shared unique clonotypes by the size of the smaller repertoire. Three approaches were used to assess repertoire richness: RTK rarefaction, the Chao1 estimator, and Recon v2.1 estimates of unobserved clonotypes. In TCRdb, the immuneACCESS table is reduced to in-frame sequences with V and J assigned. These tables do not hold every clone; where another copy was compared, an unresolved V gene accounts for under half, and the others remain unexplained. That table is the source of V, J and clone size, and D and trimming were worked out from the DNA. The sample table records fewer than 650,000 clones; 60% to 85% of these occur just once. Of the sample, over 10% is held by the ten largest clones.

These data belong to a study of shared clonotypes between healthy human individuals (TCRdb year 2020). The study in broad terms: A few men and a couple of women, aged 18 to 49 years, made up the cohort. Blood TCR repertoires of five healthy adults were deeply sequenced to estimate repertoire size and the extent of clonotype sharing between individuals. To increase sequencing depth and limit assay-specific biases, different laboratories used diverse techniques to prepare libraries and sequence TCR repertoires. Each donor's leukapheresis produced roughly between roughly 0.85 and 10 billion PBMCs. On the study overall, not on this receptor specifically: The small number of donors limited the genetic and exposure-history diversity represented. Sampling was limited to blood, and TCR repertoires in tissue likely differ from TCR repertoires in blood. Pairwise subsampling led to the expectation that sequencing depth would affect the degree of clonotype sharing among donors.

Input material: PBMCs. The source of this sequence is a woman aged 40-49 years in good health. Some clones in this sample may be carry-over from other donors' samples.

The encoded CDR3 is CASSENSGANVLTF. The DNA sequence is as follows: TGCGCCAGCAGTGAGAACTCTGGGGCCAACGTCCTGACTTTC. Recombination linked TRBV10-2 to TRBJ2-6, with no confident D gene call. Reading from cysteine to phenylalanine, the CDR3 counts 14 amino acids. The kept DNA is CDR3 alone, 42 bases in frame from the first base. As encoded in the germline V gene, CDR1 is WSHSY while CDR2 is SAAADI. A distance of 2 bases separates the germline ends of V and J, which lose 2 bases and 0 bases respectively.